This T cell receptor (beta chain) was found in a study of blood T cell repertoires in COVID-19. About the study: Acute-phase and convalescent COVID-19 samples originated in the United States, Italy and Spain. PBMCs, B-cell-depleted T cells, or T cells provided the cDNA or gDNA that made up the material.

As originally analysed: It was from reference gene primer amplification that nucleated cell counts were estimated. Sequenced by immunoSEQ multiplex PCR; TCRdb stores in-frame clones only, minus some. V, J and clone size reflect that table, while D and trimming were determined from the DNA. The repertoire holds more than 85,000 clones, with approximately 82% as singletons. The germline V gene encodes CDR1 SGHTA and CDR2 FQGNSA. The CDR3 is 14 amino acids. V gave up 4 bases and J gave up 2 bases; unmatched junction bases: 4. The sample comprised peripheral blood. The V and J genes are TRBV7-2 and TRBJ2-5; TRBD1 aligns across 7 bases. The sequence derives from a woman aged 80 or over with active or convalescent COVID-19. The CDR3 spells CASSSGTAQETQYF. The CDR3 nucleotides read TGTGCCAGCAGCTCGGGGACAGCTCAAGAGACCCAGTACTTC.